This paragraph reports one T cell receptor beta chain. Authors' analysis steps: Reference gene primer amplification gave estimated nucleated cell counts. Produced via immunoSEQ multiplex PCR; TCRdb's table is partial and in-frame only. V, J and clone size derive from that table, while D and trimming were established from the DNA sequence. This table has 250,000 to 300,000 clones, roughly 90% appearing once. CDR3 size: 12 residues. Germline loops: CDR1 SNHLY, CDR2 FYNNEI. Trimming removed 6 bases from V and 8 bases from J, with 13 bases in between. This sample was taken from a study of blood T cell repertoires in COVID-19. In the study overall: The analysed material was cDNA or gDNA that came from T cells, B-cell-depleted T cells, or PBMCs.

This chain connects TRBV2 to TRBJ1-2; D unresolved. The sequence came from a man aged 40-50 years with acute or convalescent COVID-19. Sequenced sample: peripheral blood. The CDR3 loop is CASRVGGNGYTF. The CDR3, as DNA: TGTGCCAGCAGGGTTGGAGGGAACGGCTACACCTTC.